This TCR beta chain was sequenced for a study of blood T cell repertoires in COVID-19. Background on the study: T cells, B-cell-depleted T cells, or PBMCs supplied cDNA or gDNA.

Per the authors' pipeline: Amplified reference gene primers provided the basis for estimating nucleated cell counts. The protocol was immunoSEQ multiplex PCR, while the TCRdb copy is restricted to in-frame clones and leaves out a portion. That table furnishes V, J and clone size, whereas the DNA furnished D and trimming. The profile shows under 350,000 clones, 86% of them singletons. Germline V gene sequence: CDR1 SGHTA, CDR2 FQGTGA. The CDR3 consists of 15 residues. V lost 1 base and J lost 5, with 14 bases in between. Material: peripheral blood. The TCR originated in a man between 18 and 29 years old with active or convalescent COVID-19. The rearrangement uses TRBV7-3 and TRBJ1-1; D unresolved. CDR3 in DNA: TGTGCCAGCAGCTTAAGAGGAAACTACCCTACTGAAGCTTTCTTT. It encodes CASSLRGNYPTEAFF.